The 19 T cell receptor beta chains below were found in one sample sequenced in a study of T cell responses to AZD1222 COVID-19 vaccine. This table comes from immunoSEQ multiplex PCR, and its TCRdb copy is limited to in-frame clones, with some not included. The sample has about 110,000 clones, around 88% seen once; the top ten hold 4% to 5.5%. The input for sequencing was peripheral blood, taken on day 0 of AZD1222 vaccination. The receptor source for this set is an adult in good health.

This clone came up once. The chain links TRBV29-1 to TRBJ2-7; TRBD1 aligns across 8 bases. Germline lookup yields CDR1 SQVTM and CDR2 ANQGSEA. Trimming at V came to 3 bases and at J to 3 bases, leaving 4 bases not matched to a gene. This CDR3 is built from 13 residues. CDR3 sequence (DNA): TGCAGCGTTGAGAGTGACAGGGGCTACGAGCAGTACTTC. Residues: CSVESDRGYEQYF.

The rearrangement joins TRBV29-1 to TRBJ2-3; D ambiguous. The CDR3 is made up of 10 amino acids. The V and J ends lost 7 bases and 6 bases respectively, with 8 bases between them. The germline gives CDR1 SQVTM, CDR2 ANQGSEA. The CDR3 DNA is TGCAGCGGAAAGGGTGATACGCAGTATTTT. It encodes CSGKGDTQYF.

This rearrangement joins TRBV28 to TRBJ2-7; D might be TRBD1 or TRBD2, each matching 6 bases. The CDR3 consists of 13 residues. The germline V gene has CDR1 MDHEN and CDR2 SYDVKM. With 8 bases removed from V and 2 bases from J, the gap between germline ends came to 13 bases. The CDR3 region has the DNA TGTGCCAGCGGGGGGCACGTTACCTACGAGCAGTACTTC. Encoded protein: CASGGHVTYEQYF.

The J gene is TRBJ2-1, the V gene TRBV1; TRBD1 was called by the table and not checked on the DNA. TRBV1 constitutes a pseudogene. The CDR3 length is 12 residues. For the CDR3, the DNA is TGCACCAGCAGCCCTCTCAGGAATGAGCAGTTCTTC. Its translation: CTSSPLRNEQFF.

The CDR3: CASRYTGGTEAFF. In DNA, the CDR3 is TGTGCCAGCAGGTACACAGGGGGCACTGAAGCTTTCTTT. The chain carries TRBV7-9 and TRBJ1-1; 8 bases are a match to TRBD1. CDR1 is SEHNR and CDR2 is FQNEAQ in the germline V gene (reference sequence). V trimming: 6 bases; J trimming: 4 bases; junction bases outside the gene matches: 4. The CDR3 is 13 residues long.

The rearrangement joins TRBV6-2 or TRBV6-3 to TRBJ1-1; D ambiguous. This CDR3 contains 12 residues. In germline, CDR1 is MNHEY, CDR2 SVGEGT. Trimming cost V 4 bases and J 6 bases, with 9 bases left between them. In DNA, the CDR3 is TGTGCCAGCAGTTCGAGCGGGCCTGAAGCTTTCTTT. Residues: CASSSSGPEAFF.

The chain employs TRBV29-1 and TRBJ1-2; TRBD1 matches at 11 bases. This CDR3 comprises 11 residues. Germline CDR1 SQVTM, CDR2 ANQGSEA. The trim removed 7 bases at V and 6 bases at J, leaving 1 base unmatched. CDR3 in amino acids: CSGGQGDGYTF. CDR3 DNA sequence: TGCAGCGGGGGACAGGGGGATGGCTACACCTTC.

The chain is built from TRBV6-5 and TRBJ1-1; D gene unclear. Germline CDR1 MNHEY, CDR2 SVGAGI. CDR3 size: 13 residues. V lost 1 base and J 7 bases, leaving 10 bases between the germline ends. This CDR3 reads CASSYFTDGEAFF. DNA of the CDR3: TGTGCCAGCAGTTACTTCACGGACGGTGAAGCTTTCTTT.

The chain has TRBV2 and TRBJ2-1, with D tentatively TRBD2 (5 bases). The CDR3 has 14 amino acids. Looked up from germline, CDR1 is SNHLY and CDR2 is FYNNEI. Trimming removed 4 bases from V and 8 bases from J, with 15 bases in between. For the CDR3, the DNA is TGTGCCAGCAGTGGGACTCGCGACTTCGATGAGCAGTTCTTC. Its translation is CASSGTRDFDEQFF.

The chain carries TRBV6-5 and TRBJ1-1; no clear D. The CDR3 runs 14 residues. The germline V gene has CDR1 MNHEY and CDR2 SVGAGI. V lost 5 bases and J lost 5, with 15 bases in between. CDR3 protein: CASSPSGGGTEAFF. The CDR3 nucleotides are TGTGCCAGCAGTCCCTCGGGAGGAGGAACTGAAGCTTTCTTT.

The gene calls are TRBV5-1 and TRBJ1-2; no clear D gene. The CDR3 totals 15 residues. Trimming removed 0 bases at V and 6 bases at J, with 15 bases between. Germline V CDR1 and CDR2: SGHRS, YFSETQ. CDR3 sequence reads: CASSLAKGRLDGYTF. The CDR3 DNA sequence: TGCGCCAGCAGCTTGGCCAAAGGCAGACTCGATGGCTACACCTTC.

This sequence joins TRBV7-9 and TRBJ2-4; 8 nucleotides agree with TRBD1. The CDR3 sequence is 15 residues long. Trimming took 6 bases from V and 1 from J; bases not matched to a gene: 5. Germline loops: CDR1 SEHNR, CDR2 FQNEAQ (reference sequence). The CDR3 loop reads CASRMTGEAKNIQYF. CDR3 coding DNA: TGTGCCAGCAGAATGACAGGGGAGGCCAAAAACATTCAGTACTTC.

This chain connects TRBV6-5 to TRBJ2-2, with D perhaps matching TRBD1 (6 bases). CDR1 and CDR2 from the germline V gene are MNHEY and SVGAGI. The CDR3 is made up of 13 amino acids. Deletions cut 4 bases from V and 8 bases from J, with 11 bases between. CDR3 protein: CASSSQGWGELFF. Here the CDR3 DNA reads TGTGCCAGCAGTTCGCAGGGGTGGGGGGAGCTGTTTTTT.

The J gene is TRBJ2-3, the V gene TRBV7-2, with D possibly matching TRBD1 (5 bases). CDR3 length equals 15 residues. CDR1 and CDR2 (germline): SGHTA, FQGNSA. V lost 2 bases and J lost 2, with 11 bases in between. The CDR3 protein is CASSLNPGNTDTQYF. Written as DNA, the CDR3 is TGTGCCAGCAGCTTAAATCCAGGGAACACAGATACGCAGTATTTT.

This clone was detected a few times. The V call is TRBV11-2, the J call TRBJ2-3, with a possible D match to TRBD1 (6 bases). Germline CDR1 reads SGHAT; CDR2 reads FQNNGV. The CDR3 spans 15 residues. V was trimmed by 5 bases and J by 0 bases, leaving 12 bases between them. Here the CDR3 reads CASSLGASSTDTQYF. In nucleotides, the CDR3 is TGTGCCAGCAGCCTGGGGGCATCTAGCACAGATACGCAGTATTTT.

The genes are TRBV11-2 and TRBJ1-2, with D unclear. The CDR3 runs to 13 residues. CDR1 SGHAT and CDR2 FQNNGV come from the germline V gene. V was clipped by 5 bases and J by 2 bases, with 9 bases between them. This CDR3 is CASSPRRNYGYTF. The CDR3 nucleotides are TGTGCCAGCAGCCCACGACGGAACTATGGCTACACCTTC.

This chain joins TRBV19 and TRBJ1-5; no clear D. The CDR3 is 13 amino acids. V lost 8 bases to trimming and J lost 0 bases, with 8 bases between them. The V gene's germline CDR1 is LNHDA and CDR2 SQIVND (reference sequence). CDR3 nucleotide sequence: TGTGCCAGTGGACTCTTTAGCAATCAGCCCCAGCATTTT. As protein: CASGLFSNQPQHF.

V is TRBV2 and J is TRBJ1-5; D unresolved. The germline V gene encodes CDR1 SNHLY and CDR2 FYNNEI. V was shortened by 6 bases and J by 5 bases, with 8 bases between the two germline ends. This CDR3 spans 12 amino acids. Here the CDR3 reads CASSPVDQPQHF. Here the CDR3 DNA reads TGTGCCAGCAGCCCCGTCGATCAGCCCCAGCATTTT.

V and J are TRBV27 and TRBJ2-7; D is ambiguous. The germline V and J ends were trimmed by 3 bases and 2 bases, with 11 bases remaining between them. CDR1 and CDR2 from the germline V gene are MNHEY and SMNVEV (reference sequence). This CDR3 is 14 amino acids long. CDR3 residues: CASSLSASTYEQYF. As DNA, the CDR3 is TGTGCCAGCAGTTTGTCGGCTTCGACCTACGAGCAGTACTTC.